This T cell receptor beta chain was obtained from a study of shared clonotypes between healthy human individuals. Findings of the study overall: Donors were few, which limited the genetic and exposure-history diversity represented. Larger richness was generally estimated for naive than memory subsets. Clonotype sharing among donors was expected to depend on sequencing depth.

Looked up from germline, CDR1 is SGDLS and CDR2 is YYNGEE. This CDR3 contains 13 residues. V was clipped by 4 bases and J by 11 bases; unmatched bases: 11. Naive CD8 cells lacked CD45RO, underwent positive selection for CCR7 and left out terminally differentiated effector memory CD45RA+ cells. Data came from immunoSEQ multiplex PCR; TCRdb stores just in-frame clones and leaves some out. The table records over 800,000 clones, around 93% of them present only once. As to this clone: Its specificity is not known.

The V call is TRBV9, the J call TRBJ1-1, with 7 bases matching TRBD1. Source material: naive CD8+ T cells sorted from blood. The origin of this receptor is a man aged 25 to 45 in good health. CDR3 in DNA: TGTGCCAGCAGCCCAGGGGGGACCAACGGGGCTTTCTTT. This encodes CASSPGGTNGAFF.